Included here is one TCR beta chain sequence, with context. Its cognate antigen is unknown. The source of the sample is a study of T cells in Graves' hyperthyroidism and ophthalmopathy. Absence of ophthalmopathy progression within 18 months defined stable Graves' hyperthyroidism. The CDR3 length is 14 residues. Germline trimming cut 6 bases from V and 3 bases from J; bases unmatched to any gene: 8. Germline V gene lookup returns CDR1 MNHEY and CDR2 SMNVEV (reference sequence). The TCR beta CDR3 regions underwent amplification using RNA transcripts as the source. The HTBI set primed first-round TCR CDR3 RT-PCR. TCRdb used MiXCR to reprocess the multiplex PCR reads, holding one entry per CDR3 protein. The data show about 360,000 distinct CDR3 sequences, 20% to 30% seen once. Study-wide results and limits: In validation, the model predicted ophthalmopathy. These predictions came a median about 6.2 months before onset. Among thyroid clonotypes expanded above 0.001, most also appeared in blood.

The receptor was derived from a man over 45 with Graves' hyperthyroidism. V is TRBV27 and J is TRBJ2-7; TRBD1 matches 7 bases. Material: blood. The CDR3 DNA is TGTGCCAGCAGCTCTTGGGACAGACTCTACGAGCAGTACTTC. This gives the protein CASSSWDRLYEQYF.